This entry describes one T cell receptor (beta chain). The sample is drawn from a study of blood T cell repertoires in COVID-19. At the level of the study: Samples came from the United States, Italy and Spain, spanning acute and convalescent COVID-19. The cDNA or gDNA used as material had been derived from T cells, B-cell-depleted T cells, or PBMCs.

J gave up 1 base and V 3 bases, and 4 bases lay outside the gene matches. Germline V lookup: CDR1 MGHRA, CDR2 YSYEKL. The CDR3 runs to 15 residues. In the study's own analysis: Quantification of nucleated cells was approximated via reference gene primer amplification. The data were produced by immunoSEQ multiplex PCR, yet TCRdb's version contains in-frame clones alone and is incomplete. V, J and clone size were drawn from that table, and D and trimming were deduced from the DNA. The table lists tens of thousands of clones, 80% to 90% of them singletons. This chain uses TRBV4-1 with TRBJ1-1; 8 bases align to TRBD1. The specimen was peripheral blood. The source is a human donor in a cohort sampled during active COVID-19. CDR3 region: CASSQADRENTEAFF. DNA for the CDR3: TGCGCCAGCAGCCAGGCGGACAGGGAGAACACTGAAGCTTTCTTT.